The sequence of this T cell receptor beta chain was determined in a study of a mutant IDH1 vaccine in newly diagnosed glioma. Study information: Treated patients comprised approximately 60% males and around 40% females, mean age around 40 years.

Study observations and caveats: Seemingly, top peripheral T cell clonotype changes bore no relation to pseudoprogression.

TCRdb's copy holds only in-frame clones and misses some; the assay was immunoSEQ multiplex PCR. Here the sample spans tens of thousands of clones, 80% being singletons. Concerning this clone itself: Its antigen is not known.

Indicated time point: week 11, during vaccination. Vaccine doses each comprised 300 ug of mutant IDH1 20-mer peptide, with topical imiquimod. V lost 3 bases and J 8 bases, leaving 14 bases between the germline ends. The germline V gene encodes CDR1 SNHLY and CDR2 FYNNEI. The CDR3 totals 15 residues. The sample in question was PBMCs, obtained from a glioma patient whose treatment included an IDH1 peptide vaccine. The J gene is TRBJ1-6, the V gene TRBV2; the D is unclear. This receptor was taken from a man between 50 and 59 years old with glioma. CDR3 amino acids: CASSETFVRDSPLHF. The CDR3 nucleotides are TGTGCCAGCAGTGAGACATTTGTGAGAGATTCACCCCTCCACTTT. Complete variable domain (other parts from reference TRBV2 and TRBJ1-6): EPEVTQTPSHQVTQMGQEVILRCVPISNHLYFYWYRQILGQKVEFLVSFYNNEISEKSEIFDDQFSVERPDGSNFTLKIRSTKLEDSAMYFCASSETFVRDSPLHFGNGTRLTVT.